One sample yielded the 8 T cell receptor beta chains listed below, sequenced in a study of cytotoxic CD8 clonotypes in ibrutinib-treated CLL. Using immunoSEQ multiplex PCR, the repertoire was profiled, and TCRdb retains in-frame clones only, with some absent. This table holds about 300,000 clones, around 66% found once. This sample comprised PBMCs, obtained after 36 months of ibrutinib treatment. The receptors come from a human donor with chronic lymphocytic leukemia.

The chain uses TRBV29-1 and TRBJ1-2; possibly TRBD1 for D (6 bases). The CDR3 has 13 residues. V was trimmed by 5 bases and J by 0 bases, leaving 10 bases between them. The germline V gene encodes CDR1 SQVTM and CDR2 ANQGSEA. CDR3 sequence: CSVQNRANYGYTF. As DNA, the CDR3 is TGCAGCGTTCAGAACAGGGCTAACTATGGCTACACCTTC.

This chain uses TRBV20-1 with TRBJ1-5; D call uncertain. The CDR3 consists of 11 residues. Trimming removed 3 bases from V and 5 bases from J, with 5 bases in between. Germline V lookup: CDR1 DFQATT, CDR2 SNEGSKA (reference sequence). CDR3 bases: TGCAGTGCTAGCGGCGATCAGCCCCAGCATTTT. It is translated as CSASGDQPQHF.

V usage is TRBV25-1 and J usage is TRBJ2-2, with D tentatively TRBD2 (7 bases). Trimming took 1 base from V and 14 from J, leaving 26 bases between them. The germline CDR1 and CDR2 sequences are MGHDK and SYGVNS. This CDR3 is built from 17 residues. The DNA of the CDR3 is TGTGCCAGCAGTGAATTCTTTAAGGGGGTCGGGAGGAACACTCTGTTTTTT. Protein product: CASSEFFKGVGRNTLFF.

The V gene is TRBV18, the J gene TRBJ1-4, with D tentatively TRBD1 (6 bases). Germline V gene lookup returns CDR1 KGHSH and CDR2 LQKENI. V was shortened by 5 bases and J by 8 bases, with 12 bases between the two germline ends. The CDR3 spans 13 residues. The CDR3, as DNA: TGTGCCAGCTCAACAACAGGGTACGAAAAACTGTTTTTT. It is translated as CASSTTGYEKLFF.

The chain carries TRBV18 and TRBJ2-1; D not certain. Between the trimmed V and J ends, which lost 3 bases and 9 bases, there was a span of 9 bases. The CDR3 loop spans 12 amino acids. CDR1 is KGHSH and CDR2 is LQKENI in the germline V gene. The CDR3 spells CASSPSGIEQFF. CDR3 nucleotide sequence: TGTGCCAGCTCACCGTCTGGCATTGAGCAGTTCTTC.

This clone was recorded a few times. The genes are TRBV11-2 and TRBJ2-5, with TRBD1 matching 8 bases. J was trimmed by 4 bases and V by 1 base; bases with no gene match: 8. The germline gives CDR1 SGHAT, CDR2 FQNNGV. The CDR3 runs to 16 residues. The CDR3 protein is CASSLGGQGRPETQYF. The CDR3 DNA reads TGTGCCAGCAGCTTAGGTGGACAGGGACGTCCAGAGACCCAGTACTTC.

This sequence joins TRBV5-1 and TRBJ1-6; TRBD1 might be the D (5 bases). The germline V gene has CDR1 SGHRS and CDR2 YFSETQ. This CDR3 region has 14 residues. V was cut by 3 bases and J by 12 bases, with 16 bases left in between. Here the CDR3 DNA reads TGCGCCAGCAGCTCCGTAGGAGGAGGGGAACCCCTCCACTTT. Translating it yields CASSSVGGGEPLHF.

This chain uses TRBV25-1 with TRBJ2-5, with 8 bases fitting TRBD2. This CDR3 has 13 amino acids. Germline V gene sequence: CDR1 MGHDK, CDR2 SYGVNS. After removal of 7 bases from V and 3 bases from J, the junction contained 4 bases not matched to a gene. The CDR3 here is CASTGGGKETQYF. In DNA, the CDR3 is TGTGCCAGCACGGGAGGGGGGAAAGAGACCCAGTACTTC.